This TCR beta chain originates from a study of blood T cell repertoires in COVID-19. Turning to the study itself: COVID-19 samples from acute and convalescent phases originated in the United States, Italy and Spain. Sources were T cells, B-cell-depleted T cells, or PBMCs; the material itself was cDNA or gDNA.

Libraries were prepared by immunoSEQ multiplex PCR; TCRdb keeps only in-frame clonotypes and omits some of them. The sample has around 320,000 clones, about nine tenths seen once. This clone was observed a handful of times. The V and J ends lost 5 bases and 0 bases respectively, with 5 bases between them. This CDR3 spans 14 amino acids. Germline assignment: CDR1 SEHNR and CDR2 FQNEAQ (reference sequence). The specimen was peripheral blood. The genes are TRBV7-9 and TRBJ2-6; D gene ambiguous. The clonotype comes from a young man with active or convalescent COVID-19. CDR3 nucleotides: TGTGCCAGCAGCCTTAACTCTGGGGCCAACGTCCTGACTTTC. Translated: CASSLNSGANVLTF.